This record concerns one TCR beta chain sequence. Its antigen is not known. TCRdb re-called the reads with MiXCR, one entry per CDR3 protein. The profile covers about half a million distinct CDR3 sequences, with about 44% appearing a single time and approximately 40% taken by the ten largest. This specimen comes from a study of T cell repertoires in cytomegalovirus infection. Study-level background: As its CMV epitopes, the study selected recently identified HLA-C-restricted and well-studied HLA-B-restricted targets. From public TCR beta signatures came an indication of both CMV infection and matching HLA type. General study results and limits: Public TCR beta family frequency separated CMV-and-HLA carriers, including in an independent cohort.

The TCR sequence derives from a human donor in good health (CMV status not recorded). Some clones in this sample may be carry-over from other donors' samples. Sequences were derived from cultured PBMCs, sampled from culture after CMV antigen stimulation.

The CDR3 here is CSVAPRLSGGYTF. The CDR3 DNA reads as TGCAGCGTTGCTCCCCGGTTAAGCGGTGGCTACACCTTC. The chain couples TRBV29-1 to TRBJ1-2; D is ambiguous. Germline assignment: CDR1 SQVTM and CDR2 ANQGSEA. Trimming cost V 4 bases and J 7 bases, with 16 bases left between them. The CDR3 has 13 amino acids.